What follows are 29 T cell receptor beta chains derived from one specimen sequenced in a study of CD8 T cells in ankylosing spondylitis. TCRdb re-called the 5' RACE reads with MiXCR, one entry per CDR3 protein. The data contain 110,000 to 150,000 distinct CDR3 sequences, about 8% of them seen just once; the ten biggest clones take up less than 7.5%. Sequencing input: synovial fluid, either unsorted or a sorted T cell fraction (not recorded which). These receptors all stem from a male donor with ankylosing spondylitis.

This chain uses TRBV6-5 with TRBJ1-5; D gene uncertain. Germline lookup yields CDR1 MNHEY and CDR2 SVGAGI. The CDR3 has 14 residues. V lost 2 bases to trimming and J lost 7 bases, with 12 bases between them. The CDR3, as DNA: TGTGCCAGCAGTTACGGTTGGAGCGGACAGCCCCAGCATTTT. Its translation is CASSYGWSGQPQHF.

The gene calls are TRBV7-3 and TRBJ2-3, with 7 bases identical to TRBD2. V was clipped by 4 bases and J by 1 base; unmatched bases: 5. Germline V CDR1 and CDR2: SGHTA, FQGTGA. The CDR3 extends over 15 amino acids. CDR3 DNA sequence: TGTGCCAGCAGCTCAGCTAGCGGTGGCACAGATACGCAGTATTTT. This gives the protein CASSSASGGTDTQYF.

This clonotype has at least ten counts. V usage is TRBV29-1 and J usage is TRBJ1-1; 7 bases align to TRBD1. J was trimmed by 4 bases and V by 6 bases; bases with no gene match: 11. CDR1 SQVTM and CDR2 ANQGSEA come from the germline V gene. The CDR3 extends over 14 amino acids. CDR3 region: CSVALRDSGTEAFF. CDR3 nucleotides: TGCAGCGTAGCCCTCCGGGACAGTGGCACTGAAGCTTTCTTT.

This clonotype was recorded many times. This chain connects TRBV7-8 to TRBJ2-7, with D perhaps TRBD1 or TRBD2 (5 bases each). V shed 1 base and J shed 3 bases, with 10 bases lying between them. The CDR3 is 14 amino acids. Germline V lookup: CDR1 SGHVS, CDR2 FQNEAQ. The CDR3 DNA reads TGTGCCAGCAGCTTAGGGGACGAGGACTACGAGCAGTACTTC. Its protein product is CASSLGDEDYEQYF.

The chain couples TRBV5-1 to TRBJ1-4; D gene unclear. The germline CDR1 and CDR2 sequences are SGHRS and YFSETQ. The CDR3 consists of 13 residues. With 5 bases removed from V and 7 bases from J, the gap between germline ends came to 12 bases. CDR3: CASSQPGGEKLFF. The CDR3 nucleotides read TGCGCCAGCAGTCAGCCAGGAGGTGAAAAACTGTTTTTT.

This clonotype occurred a few times. The chain joins TRBV18 to TRBJ2-1, with TRBD1 as a possible D gene (6 bases). The CDR3 spans 19 residues. Between the trimmed V and J ends, which lost 1 base and 5 bases, there was a span of 24 bases. Germline CDR1 is KGHSH and CDR2 is LQKENI. The CDR3 nucleotides are TGTGCCAGCTCACCACGGATACAGGGCTTGGCCCGGGGTAACAATGAGCAGTTCTTC. The encoded protein is CASSPRIQGLARGNNEQFF.

This clonotype was observed at least ten times. The chain recombines TRBV12-3 or TRBV12-4 with TRBJ2-1, with D hard to call. Between the trimmed V and J ends, which lost 1 base and 10 bases, there was a span of 5 bases. The CDR3 length is 11 residues. The CDR3 loop reads CASSLGEEQFF. The CDR3 bases are TGTGCCAGCAGTTTAGGTGAGGAGCAGTTCTTC.

There are a few counts of this clonotype. The chain joins TRBV27 to TRBJ1-5, with D tentatively TRBD1 (5 bases). V gave up 6 bases and J gave up 6 bases, with 12 bases separating them. CDR1 and CDR2 (germline): MNHEY, SMNVEV (reference sequence). This CDR3 spans 13 amino acids. The CDR3 loop is CASRRGPSQPQHF. The CDR3 region has the DNA TGTGCCAGCAGACGGGGACCGAGTCAGCCCCAGCATTTT.

The CDR3 DNA sequence: TGTGCCAGCAGCGTATCCGTAGGGACAGGATTGTCTTTTCAGACCCAGTACTTC. It is translated as CASSVSVGTGLSFQTQYF. The gene calls are TRBV5-6 and TRBJ2-5; TRBD1 matches at 8 bases. CDR3 length equals 18 residues. V trimming: 4 bases; J trimming: 6 bases; junction bases outside the gene matches: 20. Germline CDR1 and CDR2: SGHDT and YYEEEE. Using reference TRBV5-6 and TRBJ2-5 for the parts outside the CDR3, the full variable domain is DAGVTQSPTHLIKTRGQQVTLRCSPKSGHDTVSWYQQALGQGPQFIFQYYEEEERQRGNFPDRFSGHQFPNYSSELNVNALLLGDSALYLCASSVSVGTGLSFQTQYFGPGTRLLVL.

The rearrangement links TRBV6-2 or TRBV6-3 to TRBJ2-3; tentative D call: TRBD2 (6 bases). The CDR3 contains 16 residues. Germline CDR1 MNHEY, CDR2 SVGEGT. V was pared by 4 bases and J by 0 bases, with 14 bases between. The CDR3 region is CASSSSGLLSTDTQYF. The CDR3, as DNA: TGTGCCAGCAGTTCCTCGGGACTCCTTAGCACAGATACGCAGTATTTT.

V gene TRBV20-1 combines with J gene TRBJ2-1; maybe TRBD1 (5 bases). The germline V gene has CDR1 DFQATT and CDR2 SNEGSKA (reference sequence). V dropped 8 bases and J dropped 0 bases, with 14 bases sitting between them. This CDR3 comprises 14 residues. The CDR3 sequence is CSPQDASSYNEQFF. Written as DNA, the CDR3 is TGCAGTCCACAGGACGCCTCCTCCTACAATGAGCAGTTCTTC.

This clonotype was seen more than once but under ten times. V is TRBV6-5 and J is TRBJ2-7; D unresolved. Trimming cost V 0 bases and J 1 base, with 10 bases left between them. Germline loops: CDR1 MNHEY, CDR2 SVGAGI. The CDR3 loop spans 15 amino acids. The CDR3 DNA reads as TGTGCCAGCAGTTACTCGACGCATGGTTCCTACGAGCAGTACTTC. This gives the protein CASSYSTHGSYEQYF.

This clonotype was recorded many times. This chain links TRBV12-3 or TRBV12-4 with TRBJ1-6; 8 bases are shared with TRBD1. The CDR3 runs 13 residues. With V trimmed by 5 bases and J by 10 bases, 4 bases remained unmatched. The CDR3 is CASSHRGGSPLHF. DNA of the CDR3: TGTGCCAGCAGTCACAGGGGGGGATCACCCCTCCACTTT.

This clonotype has ten or more counts. The V and J genes are TRBV27 and TRBJ2-1; D remains unclear. The CDR3 consists of 16 residues. Germline assignment: CDR1 MNHEY and CDR2 SMNVEV (reference sequence). V was clipped by 3 bases and J by 0 bases, with 12 bases between them. The CDR3: CASSFRAGRSYNEQFF. CDR3 coding DNA: TGTGCCAGCAGTTTCCGCGCAGGCCGCTCCTACAATGAGCAGTTCTTC.

This clonotype came up many times. The chain has TRBV20-1 and TRBJ2-5, with TRBD1 matching over 9 bases. Trimming took 4 bases from V and 5 from J; bases not matched to a gene: 11. The CDR3 runs to 15 residues. The germline gives CDR1 DFQATT, CDR2 SNEGSKA (reference sequence). The DNA of the CDR3 is TGCAGTGCTATTTCTCCGGGACAGGGAGGGGAGACCCAGTACTTC. Its protein is CSAISPGQGGETQYF.

This clonotype appeared many times. The chain has TRBV7-9 and TRBJ1-1; 8 bases line up with TRBD1. Germline assignment: CDR1 SEHNR and CDR2 FQNEAQ (reference sequence). The CDR3 is 13 residues long. The J segment lost 5 bases and the V segment lost 2 bases, leaving 1 base of the junction unmatched. This chain's CDR3 is CASSLQGATEAFF. DNA of the CDR3: TGTGCCAGCAGCTTACAGGGGGCTACTGAAGCTTTCTTT.

Many counts were recorded for this clonotype. V is TRBV20-1 and J is TRBJ1-3; a weak D match, TRBD1 (5 bases). Per germline, CDR1 DFQATT and CDR2 SNEGSKA (reference sequence). This CDR3 has 15 amino acids. V was cut by 3 bases and J by 0 bases, with 12 bases left in between. CDR3 nucleotides: TGCAGTGCTAGTGGGGCAGCCGACTCTGGAAACACCATATATTTT. It yields the protein CSASGAADSGNTIYF.

This clonotype has ten or more counts. The chain employs TRBV7-6 and TRBJ2-7, with 10 bases fitting TRBD2. The CDR3 loop spans 15 amino acids. Germline CDR1 and CDR2: SGHVS and FNYEAQ. J was trimmed by 4 bases and V by 2 bases; bases with no gene match: 5. The CDR3 bases are TGTGCCAGCAGCTTAAGTCCTAGCGGGGGATACGAGCAGTACTTC. Its translation is CASSLSPSGGYEQYF.

This clonotype was seen a few times. This chain connects TRBV12-3 or TRBV12-4 to TRBJ2-7; the D call may be TRBD1 or TRBD2 (5 bases each). The CDR3 extends over 15 amino acids. V lost 6 bases to trimming and J lost 2 bases, with 17 bases between them. The CDR3 DNA reads as TGTGCCAGCAGACTCACCCCGGGACCACCCTACGAGCAGTACTTC. It yields the protein CASRLTPGPPYEQYF.

The chain joins TRBV6-2 or TRBV6-3 to TRBJ2-7; weak D call: TRBD2 (6 bases). V gave up 6 bases and J gave up 1 base, with 25 bases separating them. The CDR3 has 18 residues. CDR1 MNHEY and CDR2 SVGEGT come from the germline V gene. CDR3 sequence (DNA): TGTGCCAGCAGACCCCCCACCATCCCCGCGGGACGATCCTACGAGCAGTACTTC. This sequence encodes CASRPPTIPAGRSYEQYF.

In this sample, this clonotype turned up many times. This chain links TRBV20-1 with TRBJ2-7; D unclear. V lost 2 bases to trimming and J lost 0 bases, with 14 bases between them. Germline values: CDR1 DFQATT, CDR2 SNEGSKA (reference sequence). The CDR3 length is 15 residues. The CDR3 spells CSARNLRSISYEQYF. The CDR3 nucleotides are TGCAGTGCTAGAAATCTGCGAAGTATCTCCTACGAGCAGTACTTC.

The sample holds many counts of this clonotype. V and J are TRBV10-3 and TRBJ1-5; D gene uncertain. CDR1 is ENHRY, CDR2 SYGVKD, per germline. Trimming cost V 0 bases and J 8 bases, with 11 bases left between them. This CDR3 spans 14 amino acids. In DNA form, the CDR3 reads TGTGCCATCAGTGAGTCGATAAACGGAGAGCCCCAGCATTTT. Protein product: CAISESINGEPQHF.

In its sample, this clonotype was seen a few times. The CDR3, as DNA: TGTGCCAGCAGCGCTAATATCGGGGTTACTGAAGCTTTCTTT. Amino acid sequence: CASSANIGVTEAFF. The rearrangement links TRBV9 to TRBJ1-1; D not certain. The V end lost 3 bases, the J end lost 5 bases, and 14 bases lay between the germline ends. The length of the CDR3 is 14 residues. Germline CDR1 and CDR2: SGDLS and YYNGEE.

This clonotype was seen ten or more times. V usage is TRBV5-1 and J usage is TRBJ1-5; a weak D match, TRBD1 (5 bases). The CDR3 contains 15 residues. Trimming stripped 4 bases from V and 4 bases from J, with 15 bases between. CDR1 and CDR2 from the germline V gene are SGHRS and YFSETQ. The CDR3 DNA reads TGCGCCAGCAGCCTGTTGGGGACGGGGAATCAGCCCCAGCATTTT. Protein: CASSLLGTGNQPQHF. The whole variable domain, filled in from reference TRBV5-1 and TRBJ1-5, reads KAGVTQTPRYLIKTRGQQVTLSCSPISGHRSVSWYQQTPGQGLQFLFEYFSETQRNKGNFPGRFSGRQFSNSRSEMNVSTLELGDSALYLCASSLLGTGNQPQHFGDGTRLSIL.

The chain's CDR3 is CSASIPQSSYEQYF. In nucleotides, the CDR3 is TGCAGTGCTAGTATCCCTCAGAGCTCCTACGAGCAGTACTTC. The chain has TRBV20-1 and TRBJ2-7, with D uncertain. This CDR3 contains 14 residues. Germline lookup yields CDR1 DFQATT and CDR2 SNEGSKA (reference sequence). With 3 bases removed from V and 0 bases from J, the gap between germline ends came to 12 bases.

This clonotype was counted at least ten times. DNA of the CDR3: TGTGCCAGCAGCCAGGCACCGCAGGGCCTAACTAATGAAAAACTGTTTTTT. This gives the protein CASSQAPQGLTNEKLFF. The chain combines TRBV7-2 with TRBJ1-4; possible D gene TRBD1, 5 bases. Germline CDR1 and CDR2: SGHTA and FQGNSA. The CDR3 spans 17 residues. V was pared by 5 bases and J by 1 base, with 17 bases between.

This clonotype was detected many times. V is TRBV10-3 and J is TRBJ2-3, with D unclear. V lost 7 bases, J lost 1 base, and 9 bases lay in between. The CDR3 is 13 amino acids. Germline CDR1 reads ENHRY; CDR2 reads SYGVKD. CDR3 protein: CAIKRQRTDTQYF. DNA for the CDR3: TGTGCCATCAAACGGCAGCGCACAGATACGCAGTATTTT.

There are a few counts of this clonotype. The chain combines TRBV18 with TRBJ2-7, with TRBD2 matching over 9 bases. This CDR3 has 18 amino acids. From germline, CDR1 is KGHSH and CDR2 LQKENI. V lost 5 bases to trimming and J lost 3 bases; unmatched junction nucleotides: 17. The CDR3 sequence: CASSAKDPPAGGHYEQYF. CDR3 nucleotides: TGTGCCAGCTCAGCCAAGGATCCCCCAGCGGGAGGCCACTACGAGCAGTACTTC.

This clonotype was seen repeatedly, ten times or more. The chain employs TRBV2 and TRBJ1-4, with D perhaps matching TRBD1 (6 bases). Germline CDR1 reads SNHLY; CDR2 reads FYNNEI. Trimming took 6 bases from V and 1 from J, leaving 15 bases between them. The CDR3 contains 16 residues. The CDR3 here is CASSYRDGGTNEKLFF. CDR3 bases: TGTGCCAGCAGCTACAGGGACGGTGGAACTAATGAAAAACTGTTTTTT.